This T cell receptor (beta chain) was documented in a study of PD-1 blockade in classical Hodgkin lymphoma (TCRdb year 2020). About the full investigation: Nivolumab dosing was 3 mg/kg intravenously every 2 weeks, continuing until either disease progression or unacceptable toxicity. To define a peripheral blood immune signature of response to PD-1 blockade in classical Hodgkin lymphoma, the study combined TCR beta sequencing with CyTOF. Points the paper makes about the study in general: Baseline TCR diversity was reported to be lower in newly diagnosed patients than in healthy donors, and even lower in relapsed/refractory patients. A significant rise by C4D1 was seen in CD4+ but not CD8+ TCR diversity (p=0.0027 vs p=0.16), with the rise being most apparent in complete responders (p=0.02). Lower diversity was observed in patients in whom nivolumab was started less than 1 year after ASCT, and these patients were excluded from later analyses so that confounding by immune reconstitution would be avoided. The study covered only a single clinical trial cohort, and the causes of the repertoire differences, possibly disease activity or prior therapy, were still not defined. Among trial patients, those achieving complete response had baseline diversity similar to that of newly diagnosed patients, while diversity was significantly lower in partial responders and progressors.

The CDR3 goes from the cysteine to the phenylalanine over 17 residues. The only DNA kept is the CDR3, 51 bases in frame from the first base. Taken from the germline V gene, the CDR1 and CDR2 loops are MGHDK and SYGVNS. Clipping removes 3 bases from V and 4 bases from J, with 9 as the unmatched junction base count. Genomic DNA was isolated using the Qiagen DNeasy kit from unsorted PBMCs as well as from negatively selected CD4+ and CD8+ fractions. Amplification of TCR beta CDR3 regions was done by immunoSEQ multiplex PCR with primers that anneal to V and J segments. A synthetic immune receptor repertoire was used to minimize amplification bias, and any remaining bias was removed computationally after sequencing. In the source study's methods: Custom Python scripts were used to quantify repertoire diversity as the Shannon entropy index. The unsorted, CD4+ and CD8+ repertoires were each analyzed separately, with the exception of combined analyses, where CD4+ and CD8+ sequences were merged in silico. A clone counted as expanded when the clone's frequency after treatment rose at least 2-fold relative to C1D1, and clones undetected at baseline were given a pseudocount of 0.5. Singleton clones were defined as clones with 0 or 1 copy at C1D1, and non-singleton clones were defined as clones with 2 or more copies. By matching protein sequences in sorted samples from the same patient, clones expanded in unsorted samples were annotated as CD4+, CD8+ or unknown. Wilcoxon tests on paired samples were used to test changes in diversity from C1D1 to C4D1. TCRdb provides this immuneACCESS table in a form limited to in-frame rearrangements. Some clones are lacking; in checked studies, under half of them reflect an unresolved V gene, and why the rest are absent is not known. V and J calls and clone size are as listed in that table; D and trimming were resolved from the DNA. The sample has approximately 57,000 clones on record, 85% to 95% of them singletons. The leading ten clones occupy roughly 10% of the sample.

Notes on this clone: Its antigen is unknown. Per-base qualities were not stored, and no clone one base away is much larger.

Explained via the paper, the time point label denotes: cycle 2 day 1 (C2D1) of nivolumab. Every trial patient had relapsed following autologous stem cell transplantation, and prior brentuximab vedotin exposure was what differed among cohorts A, B and C. The trial cohort included fewer than 65 patients with relapsed/refractory classical Hodgkin lymphoma, and each patient had a best overall response of complete response, partial response or progressive disease. Trial patients were treated with single-agent nivolumab in the multi-cohort phase II CheckMate 205 trial. An independent review committee assessed best overall response by applying the 2007 International Working Group response criteria. Trial PBMCs were collected just before the start of nivolumab (C1D1) and during therapy at cycle 2 day 1 and cycle 4 day 1. Peripheral blood was collected in 8 mL Vacutainer Cell Preparation Tubes, from which PBMCs were isolated by centrifugation and then cryopreserved.

The chain couples TRBV25-1 to TRBJ2-3, and TRBD2 aligns with 11 junction nucleotides. The sample consisted of peripheral blood mononuclear cells (PBMCs), taken before the second cycle of nivolumab. This TCR was recovered from a human donor with classical Hodgkin lymphoma. The DNA sequence reads TGTGCCAGCAGTGATCCCACGGGACTAGCGGAAGCAGATACGCAGTATTTT. This translates into CASSDPTGLAEADTQYF.